The 11 T cell receptor beta chains listed next were all sequenced from one sample in a study of cytomegalovirus exposure and HLA in healthy donors. Amplification used 60 Vbeta primers and 13 Jbeta primers. Using immunoSEQ multiplex PCR, the repertoire was profiled, and TCRdb retains in-frame clones only, with some absent. This table holds 120,000 or so clones, around 72% found once. Sequenced material: PBMCs. The receptors were sampled from a man aged 30 to 45 in good health and CMV-seronegative.

The chain combines TRBV5-4 with TRBJ1-1; D not certain. Trimming stripped 7 bases from V and 4 bases from J, with 17 bases between. This CDR3 comprises 14 residues. Germline CDR1 and CDR2: SGHNT and YYREEE (reference sequence). CDR3 nucleotides: TGTGCCAGCCAATATCGGCAGCAGGCCACTGAAGCTTTCTTT. Translated, it gives CASQYRQQATEAFF.

This chain links TRBV28 with TRBJ2-7; maybe TRBD1 (6 bases). The CDR3 covers 15 residues. The germline V gene encodes CDR1 MDHEN and CDR2 SYDVKM. Trimming stripped 4 bases from V and 3 bases from J, with 16 bases between. The CDR3 is CASSYVLGAFYEQYF. Written as DNA, the CDR3 is TGTGCCAGCAGTTATGTTCTGGGGGCTTTCTACGAGCAGTACTTC. Supplemented by reference TRBV28 and TRBJ2-7, the full variable domain reads DVKVTQSSRYLVKRTGEKVFLECVQDMDHENMFWYRQDPGLGLRLIYFSYDVKMKEKGDIPEGYSVSREKKERFSLILESASTNQTSMYLCASSYVLGAFYEQYFGPGTRLTVT.

The rearrangement uses TRBV2 and TRBJ2-5; D perhaps matches TRBD2 (7 bases). V lost 4 bases and J 4 bases, leaving 13 bases between the germline ends. The CDR3 loop spans 14 amino acids. The germline gives CDR1 SNHLY, CDR2 FYNNEI. Here the CDR3 reads CASSARGGLETQYF. The CDR3 DNA sequence: TGTGCCAGCAGTGCGAGGGGGGGCTTAGAGACCCAGTACTTC.

V gene TRBV19 combines with J gene TRBJ1-1; tentative D call: TRBD1 (6 bases). From germline, CDR1 is LNHDA and CDR2 SQIVND (reference sequence). Trimming shortened V by 5 bases and J by 5 bases, and 12 bases separated the two germline ends. The CDR3 consists of 13 residues. The chain's CDR3 is CASSQGSGTEAFF. CDR3 DNA: TGTGCCAGTAGTCAGGGGTCGGGGACTGAAGCTTTCTTT.

The chain has TRBV4-1 and TRBJ2-7; TRBD1 matches 7 bases. This CDR3 has 16 amino acids. Germline values: CDR1 MGHRA, CDR2 YSYEKL. Unmatched junction bases numbered 5, after V lost 0 bases and J lost 0 bases. CDR3 sequence reads: CASSQELTGISYEQYF. CDR3 DNA: TGCGCCAGCAGCCAAGAGTTGACAGGGATCTCCTACGAGCAGTACTTC.

This clone showed up just once. The chain couples TRBV5-1 to TRBJ2-5, with 15 bases lining up with TRBD2. CDR3 length: 18 residues. Germline CDR1 reads SGHRS; CDR2 reads YFSETQ. With 4 bases clipped from V and 3 bases from J, the junction kept 10 bases outside the gene matches. CDR3 loop: CASSGGLAGGPSEETQYF. CDR3 in DNA: TGCGCCAGCAGCGGCGGACTAGCGGGGGGGCCGAGCGAAGAGACCCAGTACTTC.

As to this clone: This sample includes further DNA sequences coding for the same CDR3. For the CDR3, the DNA is TGTGCCAGCTCACCGCAAGGGGGTTCTGGAAACACCATATATTTT. As protein: CASSPQGGSGNTIYF. The chain links TRBV18 to TRBJ1-3; weak D call: TRBD1 (6 bases). Trimming stripped 3 bases from V and 1 base from J, with 10 bases between. The germline gives CDR1 KGHSH, CDR2 LQKENI. The CDR3 is 15 amino acids.

The gene calls are TRBV7-9 and TRBJ1-1, with D tentatively TRBD1 (6 bases). The CDR3 runs 14 residues. V was clipped by 6 bases and J by 6 bases, with 17 bases between them. The germline V gene has CDR1 SEHNR and CDR2 FQNEAQ (reference sequence). CDR3 nucleotides: TGTGCCAGCAGTCCTACAGGGAGGGTCCCTGAAGCTTTCTTT. Protein product: CASSPTGRVPEAFF. Full variable domain (outside the CDR3, taken from reference TRBV7-9 and TRBJ1-1): DTGVSQNPRHKITKRGQNVTFRCDPISEHNRLYWYRQTLGQGPEFLTYFQNEAQLEKSRLLSDRFSAERPKGSFSTLEIQRTEQGDSAMYLCASSPTGRVPEAFFGQGTRLTVV.

The V and J genes are TRBV28 and TRBJ2-5, with 7 bases that match TRBD1. The J call may be mistaken, given a closer DNA end match to TRBJ2-7. In germline, CDR1 is MDHEN, CDR2 SYDVKM. The CDR3 has 13 residues. The CDR3: CATHLTGNYEQYF. CDR3 nucleotides: TGTGCCACCCACCTGACAGGGAACTACGAGCAGTACTTC.

V is TRBV5-3 and J is TRBJ2-5, with 13 bases fitting TRBD2. TRBV5-3 is an ORF; its function is uncertain. The CDR3 covers 19 residues. With V trimmed by 3 bases and J by 2 bases, 13 bases remained unmatched. The CDR3 DNA reads TGTGCCAGAAGCTACTTCCGACTAGCGGGGGGACCGGTTCAAGAGACCCAGTACTTC. Translation: CARSYFRLAGGPVQETQYF.

This sequence joins TRBV6-5 and TRBJ2-5; TRBD2 might be the D (5 bases). The germline gives CDR1 MNHEY, CDR2 SVGAGI. Trimming removed 0 bases at V and 11 bases at J, with 22 bases between. The CDR3 is 16 amino acids. CDR3 residues: CASSYSNGESSWEQYF. CDR3 DNA: TGTGCCAGCAGTTACTCGAATGGGGAGAGTTCTTGGGAGCAGTACTTC.